This T cell receptor (beta chain) was recorded in a study of blood T cell repertoires in COVID-19 (dated by TCRdb to the early 2020s). About the investigation overall: Samples covering the acute and convalescent phases of COVID-19 were provided by collaborators in the United States, Italy and Spain. The prospective study material was composed of cDNA or gDNA derived from T cells, B-cell-depleted T cells, or PBMCs. Subjects who had been exposed to COVID-19, were actively infected with it, or had recovered from it provided the deeply sampled blood TCRbeta repertoires that made up the dataset. The repertoires were released in a freely available public database meant as a resource for research on the immune response to SARS-CoV-2. The samples were drawn from two sources: the first 160 participants of the ongoing ImmuneRACE study, and 1,200 or so subjects contributed by 6 global collaborators. Sample metadata almost always included a de-identified subject ID, COVID-19 status, age in years and sex. HLA class I and class II types, where available, came from metadata supplied by the sample provider rather than from assay-based typing.

The immunoSEQ Assay, a bias-controlled multiplex PCR, was used to amplify TCRbeta CDR3 regions from genomic DNA. The study's processing was this. The number of nucleated cells in each sample was estimated from the amplification of reference gene primers within the assay. Sequence reads were collapsed and filtered to measure the absolute abundance of every unique TCRbeta CDR3 rearrangement. Productive Simpson clonality was computed per sample as the square root of Simpson's diversity index over productive rearrangements. TCRdb stores this immuneACCESS table with in-frame sequences only. Part of the clones is absent; in the studies checked, under half of the shortfall reflects unresolved V genes, and no reason is known for the rest. V and J calls and clone size follow that table, whereas D and trimming were derived from the DNA. This sample gives 150,000 to 250,000 clones in total; around 75% of them show up just once. Together, the top ten hold 5.5% to 7% of the sample.

In Seattle, one collaborating source enrolled patients while the infection was active and tracked those patients longitudinally over the course of disease. Collaborating institutions collected whole blood in K2EDTA tubes following their own protocols. For TCRbeta analysis, collaborators shipped samples as frozen whole blood, isolated PBMCs, or DNA extracted from either of those sample types. With regard to this clone: Its target antigen remains unknown. Nothing much larger sits one base from this clone, and base qualities are not available.

Study-wide findings and limitations: Clinical and demographic metadata were provided uncurated, with the amount varying by source and participant.

The CDR3, cysteine through phenylalanine, is 16 amino acids long. Of all the DNA, just the CDR3 is kept, 48 bases in frame from base 1. Germline trimming amounts to 0 bases on V and 8 bases on J, with 10 as the count of junction bases outside the gene matches. CDR1 and CDR2, per the germline V gene, are LGHNA and YNFKEQ. The chain was built from TRBV4-2 and TRBJ1-2; TRBD1 fits 9 bases in the junction. Source material: peripheral blood. The receptor's source is a woman between 40 and 55 years old with COVID-19, enrolled during active disease. Read as DNA, the sequence is TGTGCCAGCAGCCAAGAACGGACAGGGGCGAAGGAAGGCTACACCTTC. Its protein reads: CASSQERTGAKEGYTF.